The 10 T cell receptor beta chains listed next were all sequenced from one sample in a study of shared clonotypes between healthy human individuals. Produced via immunoSEQ multiplex PCR; TCRdb's table is partial and in-frame only. The sample lists about 480,000 clones; approximately 79% were seen once. Sequences were obtained from PBMCs. The receptor source for this set is a woman between 35 and 50 years old in good health. Some clones in this sample may be carry-over from other donors' samples.

The V gene is TRBV7-9, the J gene TRBJ1-2; D is uncertain. The CDR3 covers 13 residues. Trimming shortened V by 1 base and J by 7 bases, and 10 bases separated the two germline ends. The germline V gene has CDR1 SEHNR and CDR2 FQNEAQ (reference sequence). The CDR3 loop reads CASSLGESSGYTF. CDR3 coding DNA: TGTGCCAGCAGCTTAGGGGAGTCCTCTGGCTACACCTTC. The whole variable domain, remainder taken from reference TRBV7-9 and TRBJ1-2, is DTGVSQNPRHKITKRGQNVTFRCDPISEHNRLYWYRQTLGQGPEFLTYFQNEAQLEKSRLLSDRFSAERPKGSFSTLEIQRTEQGDSAMYLCASSLGESSGYTFGSGTRLTVV.

In nucleotides, the CDR3 is TGTGCCAGCAGTGAACAGGCTCGCGAAGAGACCCAGTACTTC. Its translation is CASSEQAREETQYF. The V gene is TRBV2, the J gene TRBJ2-5; unclear D gene. The V and J ends lost 2 bases and 3 bases respectively, with 10 bases between them. The CDR3 has 14 residues. Germline V gives CDR1 SNHLY, CDR2 FYNNEI.

This chain links TRBV6-1 with TRBJ2-1; D is uncertain. The CDR3 has 14 residues. Germline assignment: CDR1 MNHNS and CDR2 SASEGT. Trimming cost V 1 base and J 5 bases, with 9 bases left between them. CDR3 loop: CASSEDWTNNEQFF. In nucleotides, the CDR3 is TGTGCCAGCAGTGAAGATTGGACCAACAATGAGCAGTTCTTC.

On this clone: The sample carries other DNA sequences with the same CDR3. The chain joins TRBV5-4 to TRBJ1-1; D is perhaps TRBD1 (5 bases). The CDR3 is 14 amino acids. Trimming removed 1 base from V and 5 bases from J, with 12 bases in between. CDR1 SGHNT and CDR2 YYREEE come from the germline V gene (reference sequence). The CDR3 DNA is TGTGCCAGCAGCTTGTCCCAGGGTGGGACTGAAGCTTTCTTT. It yields the protein CASSLSQGGTEAFF.

On this clone itself: This could be a read error, since a much larger clone is one nucleotide away. V is TRBV6-5 and J is TRBJ1-3; D is possibly TRBD1 (6 bases). Trimming pared 7 bases from V and 4 bases from J, leaving 11 bases between. The CDR3 totals 13 residues. The germline CDR1 and CDR2 sequences are MNHEY and SVGAGI. The CDR3 DNA sequence: TGTGCCAGCACGGGGGGCACAGGAAACACCATATATTTT. Translation gives CASTGGTGNTIYF.

Worth noting for this clone: The sample contains more than one DNA sequence encoding this CDR3. The chain links TRBV27 to TRBJ1-5, with D maybe TRBD1 (5 bases). CDR3 length: 14 amino acids. V lost 2 bases to trimming and J lost 6 bases, with 11 bases between them. Germline CDR1 and CDR2: MNHEY and SMNVEV (reference sequence). The CDR3 DNA reads as TGTGCCAGCAGTTTAAGAGGGGCGGGTCAGCCCCAGCATTTT. The encoded protein is CASSLRGAGQPQHF.

This clone occurred a few times. The chain is built from TRBV27 and TRBJ1-1; weak D call: TRBD1 (5 bases). This CDR3 spans 14 amino acids. The germline V gene encodes CDR1 MNHEY and CDR2 SMNVEV (reference sequence). Trimming took off 3 bases at V and 1 base at J, with 9 bases between the two ends. CDR3 loop: CASSFRGENTEAFF. The CDR3 DNA sequence: TGTGCCAGCAGTTTTCGAGGGGAGAACACTGAAGCTTTCTTT.

The chain employs TRBV5-1 and TRBJ2-1, with D unclear. CDR3 length: 12 amino acids. The V and J ends lost 0 bases and 7 bases respectively, with 5 bases between them. Germline values: CDR1 SGHRS, CDR2 YFSETQ. CDR3 sequence: CASSLAQNEQFF. Here the CDR3 DNA reads TGCGCCAGCAGCTTGGCCCAAAATGAGCAGTTCTTC. The whole variable domain, remainder taken from reference TRBV5-1 and TRBJ2-1, is KAGVTQTPRYLIKTRGQQVTLSCSPISGHRSVSWYQQTPGQGLQFLFEYFSETQRNKGNFPGRFSGRQFSNSRSEMNVSTLELGDSALYLCASSLAQNEQFFGPGTRLTVL.

The rearrangement joins TRBV6-6 to TRBJ2-3; D is perhaps TRBD1 (6 bases). Germline CDR1 reads MNHNY; CDR2 reads SVGAGI (reference sequence). This CDR3 has 13 amino acids. V was pared by 6 bases and J by 4 bases, with 11 bases between. The CDR3 sequence: CASRTQGSDTQYF. The CDR3 DNA is TGTGCCAGCAGAACCCAGGGGTCAGATACGCAGTATTTT.

This chain uses TRBV2 with TRBJ2-2; 13 bases agree with TRBD2. In germline, CDR1 is SNHLY, CDR2 FYNNEI. V was pared by 10 bases and J by 3 bases, with 11 bases of the junction left unmatched. The CDR3 consists of 17 residues. The DNA of the CDR3 is TGTGCCACCCGACTTCCGGGACTAGCGGGGTACACCGGGGAGCTGTTTTTT. It yields the protein CATRLPGLAGYTGELFF. The variable domain in full, completed from reference TRBV2 and TRBJ2-2, reads EPEVTQTPSHQVTQMGQEVILRCVPISNHLYFYWYRQILGQKVEFLVSFYNNEISEKSEIFDDQFSVERPDGSNFTLKIRSTKLEDSAMYFCATRLPGLAGYTGELFFGEGSRLTVL.